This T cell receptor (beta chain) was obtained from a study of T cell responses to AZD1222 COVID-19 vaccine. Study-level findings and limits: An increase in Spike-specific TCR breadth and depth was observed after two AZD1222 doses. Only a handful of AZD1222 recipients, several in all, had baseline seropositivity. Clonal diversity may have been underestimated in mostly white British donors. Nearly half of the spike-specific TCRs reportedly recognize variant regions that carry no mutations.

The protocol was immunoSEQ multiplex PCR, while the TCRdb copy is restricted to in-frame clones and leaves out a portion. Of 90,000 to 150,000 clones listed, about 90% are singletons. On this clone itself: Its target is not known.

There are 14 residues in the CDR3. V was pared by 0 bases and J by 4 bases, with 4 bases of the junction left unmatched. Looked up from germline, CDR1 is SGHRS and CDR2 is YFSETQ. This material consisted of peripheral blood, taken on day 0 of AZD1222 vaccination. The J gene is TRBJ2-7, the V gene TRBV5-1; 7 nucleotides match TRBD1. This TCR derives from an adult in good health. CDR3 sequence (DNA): TGCGCCAGCAGCTTGGGGGGACAGAGGTACGAGCAGTACTTC. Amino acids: CASSLGGQRYEQYF.